This is a list of T cell receptor beta chains from one sample in a study of T cells after yellow fever vaccination. MiXCR was run by TCRdb on the 5' RACE reads, yielding one entry per CDR3 protein. The table lists about 340,000 distinct CDR3 sequences, about 4% of them singletons. Source: PBMCs, taken 5 days after the yellow fever booster vaccination. All receptors come from a young man who received the YFV17D yellow fever vaccine. Both conserved end residues are part of each CDR3.

j_call v_call cdr3_aa
TRBJ2-5 TRBV25-1 CASTARGGLYQETQYF
TRBJ1-1 TRBV5-1 CASSLVRTTNTEAFF
TRBJ2-5 TRBV5-1 CASSSGESSGVETQYF
TRBJ2-3 TRBV5-6 CASSLRGGEGTDTQYF
TRBJ2-1 TRBV6-5 CASMEGKGAGDYNEQFF
TRBJ2-2 TRBV4-1 CASSQGQGYLGGELFF
TRBJ2-7 TRBV6-5 CASRGYYEQYF
TRBJ2-2 TRBV5-1 CASSLGGLRTGELFF
TRBJ1-1 TRBV6-1 CASRFLGNTEAFF
TRBJ2-2 TRBV6-8 CASSVRDKNTGELFF
TRBJ2-3 TRBV11-2 CASRESGGSRRDTQYF
TRBJ1-4 TRBV5-1 CASAADREKLFF
TRBJ2-1 TRBV5-1 CASSTGLNEQFF
TRBJ2-5 TRBV6-5 CASSQPGQGAGETQYF
TRBJ1-1 TRBV7-9 CASIMDLGGNTEAFF
TRBJ2-1 TRBV29-1 CSATGDTEQFF
TRBJ2-1 TRBV6-4 CASSDSAGGGNNEQFF
TRBJ2-3 TRBV15 CATSRDLATSGGSDTQYF
TRBJ1-2 TRBV5-4 CASSWPGQGDSYYGYTF
TRBJ1-5 TRBV29-1 CSARQGLNQPQHF
TRBJ1-5 TRBV27 CASSLWGDSNQPQHF
TRBJ1-2 TRBV6-5 CASTTGNYGYTF
TRBJ1-1 TRBV5-4 CASSLVGQGRITEAFF
TRBJ2-5 TRBV20-1 CSARDGQGSETQYF
TRBJ2-7 TRBV15 CATSRARAYEQYF
TRBJ2-7 TRBV28 CACSPTAFGYEQYF
TRBJ2-2 TRBV6-4 CASSERVGGTGELFF
TRBJ1-5 TRBV6-2/TRBV6-3 CTTGPRGKGNQPQHF
TRBJ1-2 TRBV20-1 CSAPGDRGGYGYTF
TRBJ2-1 TRBV7-3 CASSFYGGEQFF
TRBJ2-5 TRBV7-9 CASSDSGWGVPTSKETQYF
TRBJ2-2 TRBV6-5 CASSSSPAGSHTGELFF
TRBJ1-2 TRBV5-1 CASSSTGDYGYTF
TRBJ2-3 TRBV4-1 CASSSGPAGDTQYF
TRBJ1-1 TRBV5-1 CASSEPSTEAFF
TRBJ2-3 TRBV4-3 CASSQYLPGQGFTDTQYF
TRBJ2-3 TRBV7-9 CASSRSIGDTQYF
TRBJ2-1 TRBV29-1 CSAGQAYNEQFF
TRBJ1-3 TRBV6-5 CASSYGGSGNTIYF
TRBJ2-5 TRBV20-1 CSARDQNTQYF
TRBJ2-1 TRBV18 CASSPLTGGYNEQFF
TRBJ1-5 TRBV12-3/TRBV12-4 CASALTPGQPQHF
TRBJ1-6 TRBV5-1 CASSLQWWNSPLHF
TRBJ1-3 TRBV6-6 CASSYRFRGAYGNTIYF
TRBJ1-3 TRBV3-1 CASSQDSSGNTIYF
TRBJ1-5 TRBV12-3/TRBV12-4 CASSSPTGTGGDQPQHF
TRBJ2-5 TRBV10-3 CAISGREQETQYF
TRBJ1-5 TRBV10-3 CAISETGRNQPQHF
TRBJ2-5 TRBV5-4 CASSADGLAVSGETQYF
TRBJ2-2 TRBV7-2 CASGTGSTGELFF
TRBJ2-5 TRBV7-3 CASSLEGHEETQYF
TRBJ2-7 TRBV5-6 CASSLDDYEQYF
TRBJ1-4 TRBV6-6 CASTTGTGREKLFF
TRBJ1-2 TRBV29-1 CSAKDRVDGYTF